This T cell receptor beta chain originates from a study of OX40 agonist ivuxolimab in advanced cancers. Study overall: Ivuxolimab is a fully human IgG2 antibody that activates OX40 (CD134).

The protocol was immunoSEQ multiplex PCR, while the TCRdb copy is restricted to in-frame clones and leaves out a portion. Among approximately 82,000 clones listed, 83% were seen once. V was trimmed by 1 base and J by 4 bases, leaving 9 bases between them. Germline V gene sequence: CDR1 LNHDA, CDR2 SQIVND (reference sequence). The CDR3 runs 14 residues. Sequences were derived from CD4+ or CD8+ T cells sorted from blood, sampled in a trial of the OX40 agonist ivuxolimab. The chain is built from TRBV19 and TRBJ2-3; D possibly corresponds to TRBD2 (5 bases). This TCR derives from an adult with an advanced solid tumor such as melanoma, head and neck, liver or kidney cancer. The CDR3 nucleotides read TGTGCCAGTAGTATAGGAGGGAATTCAGATACGCAGTATTTT. Protein product: CASSIGGNSDTQYF.